The source of this T cell receptor beta chain is a study of cytomegalovirus exposure and HLA in healthy donors. In the study overall: HLA-typed donors contributed some 77 million unique TCRs, which were held in an early data release.

Notes on this clone: As yet, its antigen is unknown.

The V segment lost 5 bases and the J segment 0 bases; nucleotides outside the gene matches: 8. CDR3 length: 19 amino acids. CDR1 is SEHNR, CDR2 FQNEAQ, per germline (reference sequence). A multiplex PCR was run with 60 Vbeta primers and 13 Jbeta primers. Data came from immunoSEQ multiplex PCR; TCRdb stores just in-frame clones and leaves some out. The table has 150,000 to 200,000 clones, approximately 85% seen once. Overall study results and limits: Most CMV-associated TCR beta chains appeared HLA-restricted in a later analysis. Most subjects had HLA-A and HLA-B alleles reportedly predicted accurately by TCR beta sequences. Per published reports, the classifier diagnosed cytomegalovirus status with high specificity and sensitivity.

The TCR comes from a woman aged 50 to 60 in good health and CMV-seronegative. The sequenced sample consisted of PBMCs. The chain couples TRBV7-9 to TRBJ2-1; TRBD2 agrees at 15 bases. The CDR3 coding sequence is TGTGCCAGCAGCCCCCCGGGACTAGCGGGAGGAGGCTCCTACAATGAGCAGTTCTTC. Translation gives CASSPPGLAGGGSYNEQFF. Looking up the rest from reference TRBV7-9 and TRBJ2-1 gives the full variable domain: DTGVSQNPRHKITKRGQNVTFRCDPISEHNRLYWYRQTLGQGPEFLTYFQNEAQLEKSRLLSDRFSAERPKGSFSTLEIQRTEQGDSAMYLCASSPPGLAGGGSYNEQFFGPGTRLTVL.